The T cell receptor beta chain under discussion was sequenced for a study of blood T cell repertoires in COVID-19. About the study: Nucleic acid was either cDNA or gDNA, and it came from T cells, B-cell-depleted T cells, or PBMCs.

Here immunoSEQ multiplex PCR was the method, and the copy in TCRdb shows in-frame clones only, minus some. The sample has nearly 250,000 clones, more than 75% seen once. Individuals aged roughly 18 to 95 years were recruited from some 26 US areas. Trimming cost V 10 bases and J 5 bases, with 20 bases left between them. The CDR3 runs to 14 residues. The germline V gene has CDR1 SNHLY and CDR2 FYNNEI. This clonotype was sampled from a woman aged 45-65 years who had recovered from COVID-19. The rearrangement links TRBV2 to TRBJ2-5; possibly TRBD2 for D (8 bases). The sample consisted of PBMCs or T cells enriched from blood (not recorded which). The CDR3 loop is CATHRGLGNETQYF. CDR3 nucleotides: TGTGCCACCCACAGGGGACTAGGGAATGAGACCCAGTACTTC.